Given below is one T cell receptor beta chain in context. Its antigen is unknown. This entry comes from a study of cytotoxic CD8 clonotypes in ibrutinib-treated CLL. Study context: Patients: roughly 11 relapsed/refractory, fewer than 16 treatment-naive, under 18 IGHV unmutated.

About 2 micrograms of genomic DNA from cryopreserved PBMCs went into TCR beta libraries. Assay used: immunoSEQ multiplex PCR; TCRdb lists only in-frame clones, some missing. This table holds roughly 180,000 clones, more than 80% found once. Study-wide findings and caveats: An increase in clonality occurred at ibrutinib response, followed by a return toward baseline at progression. The clonality rise at ibrutinib response reflected private clonotype expansion.

This CDR3 spans 14 amino acids. The V gene end was trimmed by 8 bases and the J gene end by 5 bases; junction bases not matched to a gene: 11. In germline, CDR1 is MDHEN, CDR2 SYDVKM. This TCR derives from a human donor with chronic lymphocytic leukemia. The sample here was PBMCs, taken after 24 months of ibrutinib treatment. The chain links TRBV28 to TRBJ1-1; 7 nucleotides align to TRBD1. CDR3 bases: TGTGCCAGCCAAGGGGGCGCGAGGGGAACTGAAGCTTTCTTT. This gives the protein CASQGGARGTEAFF.